Listed here are 27 T cell receptor beta chains from one sample, sequenced in a study of OX40 agonist ivuxolimab in advanced cancers. TCRdb's copy holds only in-frame clones and misses some; the assay was immunoSEQ multiplex PCR. The table has about 25,000 clones, approximately 83% seen once. Here the sequenced sample was CD4+ or CD8+ T cells sorted from blood, taken in a trial of the OX40 agonist ivuxolimab. These receptors all come from an adult with an advanced solid tumor such as melanoma, head and neck, liver or kidney cancer.

The sample holds a few counts of this clone. The chain is built from TRBV7-9 and TRBJ2-6; D call uncertain. This CDR3 is built from 15 residues. The germline V gene encodes CDR1 SEHNR and CDR2 FQNEAQ (reference sequence). The V and J ends lost 5 bases and 1 base respectively, with 9 bases between them. This chain's CDR3 is CASSRTESGANVLTF. Written as DNA, the CDR3 is TGTGCCAGCAGCAGAACAGAATCTGGGGCCAACGTCCTGACTTTC.

In this sample, this clone turned up once. The chain recombines TRBV4-1 with TRBJ1-5; D gene unclear. V lost 1 base, J lost 7 bases, and 20 bases lay in between. The CDR3 consists of 17 residues. CDR1 and CDR2 (germline): MGHRA, YSYEKL. Here the CDR3 reads CASSQAPGISAEQPQHF. DNA for the CDR3: TGCGCCAGCAGCCAAGCCCCCGGGATCTCAGCTGAACAGCCCCAGCATTTT.

This chain uses TRBV5-6 with TRBJ2-7; the D gene is possibly TRBD1 (5 bases). The ends were cut back, 3 bases at V and 5 bases at J, with 9 bases in the middle. Germline V gene lookup returns CDR1 SGHDT and CDR2 YYEEEE. This CDR3 is built from 12 residues. In nucleotides, the CDR3 is TGTGCCAGCAGCTGGACATCGGACGAGCAGTACTTC. Its protein product is CASSWTSDEQYF.

The chain has TRBV10-3 and TRBJ2-1; TRBD2 might be the D (6 bases). Looked up from germline, CDR1 is ENHRY and CDR2 is SYGVKD. V shed 1 base and J shed 7 bases, with 17 bases lying between them. The CDR3 is 16 amino acids. The CDR3, as DNA: TGTGCCATCAGTGAGTTTTATAGCGGTGTAGGGAATGAGCAGTTCTTC. This encodes CAISEFYSGVGNEQFF.

J is TRBJ2-5 and V is TRBV19; 10 bases agree with TRBD2. The CDR3 has 15 amino acids. Per the germline V gene, CDR1 is LNHDA and CDR2 is SQIVND (reference sequence). Germline trimming cut 4 bases from V and 1 base from J; bases unmatched to any gene: 3. CDR3 protein: CASSTAGGSQETQYF. CDR3 bases: TGTGCCAGTAGTACAGCGGGGGGGAGCCAAGAGACCCAGTACTTC. Drawing the rest from reference TRBV19 and TRBJ2-5, the complete variable domain is DGGITQSPKYLFRKEGQNVTLSCEQNLNHDAMYWYRQDPGQGLRLIYYSQIVNDFQKGDIAEGYSVSREKKESFPLTVTSAQKNPTAFYLCASSTAGGSQETQYFGPGTRLLVL.

The table lists this clone with a count of one. The rearrangement joins TRBV7-6 to TRBJ2-3; D is possibly TRBD1 or TRBD2 (6 bases each). This CDR3 contains 15 residues. CDR1 and CDR2 from the germline V gene are SGHVS and FNYEAQ. V gave up 2 bases and J gave up 6 bases, with 15 bases separating them. CDR3 region: CASSLYGGLEDTQYF. DNA for the CDR3: TGTGCCAGCAGCTTATATGGGGGGCTAGAGGATACGCAGTATTTT.

The CDR3 loop is CASSWGSGNTIYF. CDR3 bases: TGTGCCAGCAGCTGGGGCTCTGGAAACACCATATATTTT. The rearrangement uses TRBV5-6 and TRBJ1-3; D unclear. Germline CDR1 is SGHDT and CDR2 is YYEEEE. The germline V and J ends were trimmed by 3 bases and 0 bases, with 4 bases remaining between them. The CDR3 extends over 13 amino acids.

This rearrangement joins TRBV27 to TRBJ1-2; D perhaps matches TRBD1 (6 bases). V lost 6 bases to trimming and J lost 2 bases, with 13 bases between them. The CDR3 loop spans 14 amino acids. Germline values: CDR1 MNHEY, CDR2 SMNVEV (reference sequence). In DNA, the CDR3 is TGTGCCAGCAGCCTGGGACAACCGAACTATGGCTACACCTTC. Translation gives CASSLGQPNYGYTF.

At least ten counts were recorded for this clone. The CDR3 sequence: CASSQGNSPLHF. The CDR3 bases are TGCGCCAGCAGCCAGGGTAATTCACCCCTCCACTTT. This chain uses TRBV4-1 with TRBJ1-6; D is uncertain. The ends were cut back, 3 bases at V and 6 bases at J, with 3 bases in the middle. The germline V gene has CDR1 MGHRA and CDR2 YSYEKL. This CDR3 spans 12 amino acids.

The rearrangement links TRBV11-2 to TRBJ2-1, with a weak D call TRBD1 (6 bases). V was trimmed by 5 bases and J by 0 bases, leaving 14 bases between them. The CDR3 totals 16 residues. Germline V lookup: CDR1 SGHAT, CDR2 FQNNGV. The CDR3 spells CASSLLQGSSYNEQFF. The CDR3 region has the DNA TGTGCCAGCAGCCTTCTCCAGGGGAGCTCCTACAATGAGCAGTTCTTC.

The chain links TRBV9 to TRBJ1-4; 7 bases are shared with TRBD1. Unmatched junction bases numbered 22, after V lost 4 bases and J lost 7 bases. The CDR3 runs 19 residues. The V gene's germline CDR1 is SGDLS and CDR2 YYNGEE. CDR3 residues: CASSPQHGTEYGGIEKLFF. Written as DNA, the CDR3 is TGTGCCAGCAGCCCACAACATGGGACAGAATACGGAGGGATTGAAAAACTGTTTTTT. Full variable domain (outside the CDR3, taken from reference TRBV9 and TRBJ1-4): DSGVTQTPKHLITATGQRVTLRCSPRSGDLSVYWYQQSLDQGLQFLIQYYNGEERAKGNILERFSAQQFPDLHSELNLSSLELGDSALYFCASSPQHGTEYGGIEKLFFGSGTQLSVL.

The chain combines TRBV2 with TRBJ2-1, with 8 bases lining up with TRBD2. Germline lookup yields CDR1 SNHLY and CDR2 FYNNEI. This CDR3 has 16 amino acids. Unmatched junction bases numbered 6, after V lost 5 bases and J lost 0 bases. The CDR3 region has the DNA TGTGCCAGCAGTCCAACGAGCGGGAGCTCCTACAATGAGCAGTTCTTC. This gives the protein CASSPTSGSSYNEQFF.

The gene calls are TRBV29-1 and TRBJ2-1; D is ambiguous. Germline V gives CDR1 SQVTM, CDR2 ANQGSEA. The CDR3 contains 13 residues. The V end lost 3 bases, the J end lost 4 bases, and 10 bases lay between the germline ends. The CDR3 coding sequence is TGCAGCGTTGATGCTCCAACTTACAATGAGCAGTTCTTC. Translated: CSVDAPTYNEQFF.

The J gene is TRBJ2-1, the V gene TRBV29-1, with TRBD2 matching 7 bases. Germline V gene sequence: CDR1 SQVTM, CDR2 ANQGSEA. With 5 bases clipped from V and 8 bases from J, the junction kept 12 bases outside the gene matches. The CDR3 extends over 14 amino acids. CDR3: CSVPGTTLTYEQFF. The CDR3 nucleotides read TGCAGCGTTCCCGGGACTACCCTTACGTATGAGCAGTTCTTC.

This chain connects TRBV15 to TRBJ2-3; D gene unclear. This CDR3 spans 13 amino acids. The V gene's germline CDR1 is LNHNV and CDR2 YYDKDF (reference sequence). The V gene lost 8 bases and the J gene lost 0 bases, with 9 bases spanning the gap. The DNA for the CDR3 is TGTGCCACCCATGAATTTAGCACAGATACGCAGTATTTT. Translation gives CATHEFSTDTQYF.

Points on this clone: No conserved phenylalanine or tryptophan ends this CDR3, so it is likely a read error. CDR3 amino acids: CASSEVTGIGSPLHL. The DNA for the CDR3 is TGCGCCAGCAGTGAAGTGACAGGGATCGGATCACCCCTCCACCTT. The chain carries TRBV10-1 and TRBJ1-6; 7 bases fit TRBD1. With V trimmed by 3 bases and J by 10 bases, 9 bases remained unmatched. The CDR3 runs 15 residues. Germline CDR1 is WNHNN and CDR2 is SYGVQD (reference sequence).

The genes are TRBV5-1 and TRBJ1-6; D gene ambiguous. There are 12 residues in the CDR3. Deletions cut 4 bases from V and 13 bases from J, with 12 bases between. CDR1 is SGHRS and CDR2 is YFSETQ in the germline V gene. CDR3 in DNA: TGCGCCAGCAGCCAGGCGGGTGGCCCCCTCCACTTT. Its protein product is CASSQAGGPLHF.

V is TRBV4-1 and J is TRBJ2-2; D gene uncertain. The CDR3 runs to 14 residues. With 1 base removed from V and 6 bases from J, the gap between germline ends came to 9 bases. In germline, CDR1 is MGHRA, CDR2 YSYEKL. The DNA of the CDR3 is TGCGCCAGCAGCCAAGTCGCGGTCTCCGGGGAGCTGTTTTTT. As protein: CASSQVAVSGELFF.

The rearrangement uses TRBV12-5 and TRBJ1-5, with unresolved D. The CDR3 length is 11 residues. The ends were cut back, 1 base at V and 6 bases at J, with 1 base in the middle. Germline CDR1 LGHNT, CDR2 FRNRAP. CDR3 nucleotide sequence: TGTGCTAGTGGTTTGGGTCAGCCCCAGCATTTT. Amino acids: CASGLGQPQHF. Full variable domain (outside the CDR3, taken from reference TRBV12-5 and TRBJ1-5): DARVTQTPRHKVTEMGQEVTMRCQPILGHNTVFWYRQTMMQGLELLAYFRNRAPLDDSGMPKDRFSAEMPDATLATLKIQPSEPRDSAVYFCASGLGQPQHFGDGTRLSIL.

This chain connects TRBV10-1 to TRBJ2-1; D is uncertain. The V end was cut by 3 bases, the J end by 0 bases, with 9 bases between. The CDR3 runs to 15 residues. Germline CDR1 is WNHNN and CDR2 is SYGVQD (reference sequence). This chain's CDR3 is CASSDDSRSYNEQFF. CDR3 DNA: TGCGCCAGCAGTGACGACTCTCGCTCCTACAATGAGCAGTTCTTC.

This clone was counted a single time. The J gene is TRBJ2-7, the V gene TRBV27; 11 bases agree with TRBD2. V lost 2 bases to trimming and J lost 3 bases; unmatched junction nucleotides: 3. This CDR3 spans 15 amino acids. Germline V lookup: CDR1 MNHEY, CDR2 SMNVEV (reference sequence). The chain's CDR3 is CASSLAGTSGYEQYF. CDR3 nucleotide sequence: TGTGCCAGCAGTTTAGCGGGGACTAGCGGCTACGAGCAGTACTTC.

The chain is built from TRBV27 and TRBJ2-2; tentative D call: TRBD2 (5 bases). V was shortened by 5 bases and J by 5 bases, with 12 bases between the two germline ends. Germline V lookup: CDR1 MNHEY, CDR2 SMNVEV (reference sequence). The CDR3 totals 14 residues. CDR3 sequence: CASSPRTGTGELFF. The CDR3 nucleotides are TGTGCCAGCAGTCCTCGGACGGGGACCGGGGAGCTGTTTTTT.

This clone was seen a single time. V is TRBV7-2 and J is TRBJ2-1; D possibly matches TRBD1 or TRBD2 (5 bases each). Per the germline V gene, CDR1 is SGHTA and CDR2 is FQGNSA. V gave up 1 base and J gave up 0 bases, with 10 bases separating them. This CDR3 has 16 amino acids. CDR3 sequence reads: CASSLVSGSSYNEQFF. In DNA form, the CDR3 reads TGTGCCAGCAGCTTAGTTTCAGGGAGCTCCTACAATGAGCAGTTCTTC.

A note on this clone: Germline is not matched at one junction end, which may reflect a read error. V is TRBV19 and J is TRBJ2-1; no clear D gene. There are 15 residues in the CDR3. Germline V gene lookup returns CDR1 LNHDA and CDR2 SQIVND (reference sequence). CDR3 DNA sequence: TGTGCCAGTAGTATGGTTCTAGGACCCTACAATGGGCAGTTCTTC. It codes for CASSMVLGPYNGQFF.

The chain is built from TRBV7-2 and TRBJ1-2; D not resolved. V was clipped by 5 bases and J by 4 bases, with 17 bases between them. Germline CDR1 is SGHTA and CDR2 is FQGNSA. The CDR3 consists of 15 residues. This chain's CDR3 is CASSPLVGSAYGYTF. CDR3 nucleotide sequence: TGTGCCAGCAGCCCTCTGGTGGGTAGTGCCTATGGCTACACCTTC.

The genes are TRBV11-2 and TRBJ1-2, with 8 positions matching TRBD1. Germline V gene lookup returns CDR1 SGHAT and CDR2 FQNNGV. CDR3 length: 12 residues. The ends lost 5 bases at V and 8 bases at J; junction bases unmatched: 4. In nucleotides, the CDR3 is TGTGCCAGCAGCCTGGACAGGGACGGCTACACCTTC. Protein sequence: CASSLDRDGYTF.

This CDR3 reads CASSLGDVYEKLFF. The CDR3 nucleotides read TGTGCCAGCAGCTTAGGGGACGTTTATGAAAAACTGTTTTTT. This chain uses TRBV11-2 with TRBJ1-4; tentatively, D is TRBD1 (5 bases). Germline V CDR1 and CDR2: SGHAT, FQNNGV. The CDR3 loop spans 14 amino acids. The ends were cut back, 1 base at V and 6 bases at J, with 9 bases in the middle.